This is a list of T cell receptor beta chains from one sample in a study of molecular identifiers for immune sequencing clone quantification. One entry per CDR3 protein, called by TCRdb with MiXCR from the PCR reads. The sample includes approximately 90,000 distinct CDR3 sequences, roughly 21% seen only once; the top ten take roughly 1%. The sequenced sample consisted of naive CD8+ T cells from blood, with Jurkat cell RNA spiked in. Every receptor here comes from a human donor in good health. Some libraries in this study had Jurkat cell RNA spiked in. The CDR3 runs from the conserved cysteine through the conserved F or W.

TRBV25-1	CASRSSSGANVLTF
TRBV29-1	CSVRSMNTEAFF
TRBV6-1	CASSELGEQYF
TRBV7-9	CASSSRLAGGLETQYF
TRBV19	CASSVSTSGGPSGELFF
TRBV6-5	CASSYGVRGVNNEQFF
TRBV7-9	CASSSTGGILETQYF
TRBV10-3	CASQSMNLREYNEQFF
TRBV28	CASSLLRSEETQYF
TRBV2	CASSPGQGLVNEQFF
TRBV2	CASGGPSSYEQYF
TRBV7-9	CASSLRTDTQYF
TRBV4-3	CASSQDRGSQMNTEAFF
TRBV2	CASSESAGGYNEQFF
TRBV12-3/TRBV12-4	CASNTGTGSDEQYF
TRBV28	CASSSNVETQYF
TRBV19	CATRQGNTEAFF
TRBV20-1	CSAVDGNQPQHF